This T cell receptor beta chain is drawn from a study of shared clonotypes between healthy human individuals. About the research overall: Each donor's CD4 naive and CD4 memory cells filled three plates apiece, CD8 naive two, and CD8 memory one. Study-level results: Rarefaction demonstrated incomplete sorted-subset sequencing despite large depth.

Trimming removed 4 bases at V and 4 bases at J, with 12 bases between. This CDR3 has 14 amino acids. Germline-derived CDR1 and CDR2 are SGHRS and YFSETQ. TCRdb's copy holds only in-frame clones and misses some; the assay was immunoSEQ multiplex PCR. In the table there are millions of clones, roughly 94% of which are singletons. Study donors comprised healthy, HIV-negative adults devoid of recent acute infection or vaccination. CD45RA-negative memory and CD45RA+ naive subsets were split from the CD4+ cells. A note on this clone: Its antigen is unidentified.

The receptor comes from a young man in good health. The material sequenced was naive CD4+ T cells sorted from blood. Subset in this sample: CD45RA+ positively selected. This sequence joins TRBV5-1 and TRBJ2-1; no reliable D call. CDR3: CASSARPLYNEQFF. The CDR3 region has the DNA TGCGCCAGCAGCGCCCGACCGCTTTACAATGAGCAGTTCTTC.